This TCR beta chain was found in a study of T cells in tumors after PD-1 blockade (dated by TCRdb to about 2019). For context, the study as a whole: Patients were excluded if they had prior checkpoint blockade, use of systemic immunosuppressants, or recent radiotherapy or other anti-cancer therapy within 4 weeks. To compare blood and tumor clonotypes, bulk TCR sequencing was performed on about 11 peripheral blood samples from a few patients. Clinical response was assessed using RECIST version 1.1. Patients received pembrolizumab 200 mg every 3 weeks or cemiplimab 350 mg every 2 weeks. On average, peripheral blood samples had some 100,000 TCR templates (range about 23,000-280,000) and some 40,000 unique clonotypes. A subset of patients also received ongoing daily vismodegib 150 mg during anti-PD-1 treatment. The study performed paired single-cell RNA and TCR sequencing on site-matched tumors from BCC or SCC patients before and after anti-PD-1 therapy.

The sample's time point label, in plain terms: after anti-PD-1 therapy. For bulk TCRbeta sequencing, genomic DNA was extracted from tumor biopsies or peripheral blood, and input amounts ranged from roughly 550 ng to 6,004 ng. All patients had histologically proven advanced or metastatic basal or squamous cell carcinoma and were poor candidates for surgical resection. Of the 11 patients making up the basal cell carcinoma cohort, several underwent bulk tumor TCR sequencing. Results and caveats for the whole study, not just this receptor: Where the novel T cell clones came from was not identified, and possible sources could include lymphoid organs or rare unexpanded clones inside the tumor or in the tumor periphery. About 42% of tumor TCR clonotypes were found in blood, and some novel exhausted tumor clones appeared in pre-treatment blood, suggesting peripheral recruitment.

The CDR3 starts with the cysteine, ends with the phenylalanine, and has 13 residues. Left in the record is the CDR3 DNA by itself, 39 bases read in frame from the first base. Between the V and J ends, shortened by 4 bases and 3 bases respectively, the junction contains 9 bases. The germline V gene (reference sequence) sets CDR1 to SGHNT and CDR2 to YYREEE. Comment on this clone: Which antigen it targets is not known. Per-base quality was not reported, and no clone a single base away is much larger than it.

The immunoSEQ platform was used to carry out deep TCRbeta sequencing. The study's processing was this. For further analysis, only productive rearrangements were exported out of the immunoSEQ Analyzer. T cell phenotypes were assigned to bulk TCRbeta clonotypes by matching to single-cell RNA+TCR-seq clones sharing the same TCRbeta sequence. Using bulk TCR sequencing data, clone enrichment in tumor was calculated by dividing a clone's tumor frequency by the same clone's PBMC frequency. GLIPH was used to sort TCRs into specificity groups, which are clusters of distinct TCRs that likely recognize common antigens through shared CDR3 motifs. This is the immuneACCESS table as TCRdb keeps it, with only in-frame sequences that have V and J called. A part of the clones is gone; compared with another copy, unresolved V genes explain less than half, and the rest is unexplained. Clone size and V and J calls were adopted from that table, with D and trimming inferred from the DNA. Present in this sample are tens of thousands of clones, around 72% of which were seen just once. Clones ranked in the top ten supply under 40% of the sample.

The V and J genes are TRBV5-4 and TRBJ2-3; perhaps TRBD2 is the D gene, with 6 bases matching. Sequenced here: PBMCs, sampled after anti-PD-1 treatment. The TCR comes from a human donor with basal cell carcinoma. The CDR3 here reads CASSPGETDTQYF. Here is the DNA: TGTGCCAGCAGCCCGGGGGAAACAGATACGCAGTATTTT.